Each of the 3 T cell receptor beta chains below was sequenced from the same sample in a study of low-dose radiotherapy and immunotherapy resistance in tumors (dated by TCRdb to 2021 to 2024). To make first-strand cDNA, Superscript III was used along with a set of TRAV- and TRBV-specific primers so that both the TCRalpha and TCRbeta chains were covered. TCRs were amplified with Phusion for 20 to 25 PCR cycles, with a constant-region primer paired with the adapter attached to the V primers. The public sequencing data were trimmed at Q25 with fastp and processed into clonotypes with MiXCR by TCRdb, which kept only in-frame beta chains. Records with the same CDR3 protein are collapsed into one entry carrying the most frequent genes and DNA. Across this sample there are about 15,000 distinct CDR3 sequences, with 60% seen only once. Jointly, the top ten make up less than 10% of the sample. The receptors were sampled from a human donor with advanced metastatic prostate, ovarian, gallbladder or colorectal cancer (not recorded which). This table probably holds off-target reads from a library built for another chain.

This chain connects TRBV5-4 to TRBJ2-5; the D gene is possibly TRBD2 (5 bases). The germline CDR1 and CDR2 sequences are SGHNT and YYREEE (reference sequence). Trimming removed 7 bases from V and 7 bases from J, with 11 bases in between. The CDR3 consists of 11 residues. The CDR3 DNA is TGTGCCAGCGGAGCGGTCGGGACCCAGTACTTC. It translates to CASGAVGTQYF.

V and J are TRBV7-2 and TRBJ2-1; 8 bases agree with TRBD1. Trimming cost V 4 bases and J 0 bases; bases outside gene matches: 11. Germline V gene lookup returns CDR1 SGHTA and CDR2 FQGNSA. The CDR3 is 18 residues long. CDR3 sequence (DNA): TGTGCCAGCAGCTCGCTGGGGACAGGCCTGAGCTCCTACAATGAGCAGTTCTTC. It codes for CASSSLGTGLSSYNEQFF.

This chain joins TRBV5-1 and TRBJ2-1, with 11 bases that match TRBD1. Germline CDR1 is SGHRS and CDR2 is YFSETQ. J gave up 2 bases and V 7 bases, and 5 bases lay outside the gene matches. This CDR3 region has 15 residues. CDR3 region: CASRPGQGAYNEQFF. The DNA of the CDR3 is TGCGCCAGCCGGCCGGGACAGGGGGCCTACAATGAGCAGTTCTTC.